Below, 4 T cell receptor beta chains from the same sample are listed, as sequenced in a study of vaccination and CD4 T cells after COVID-19 (dated by TCRdb to about 2022). The treatment or condition label, as the study defines it: approximately nine-day PBMC culture with coronavirus spike peptide pools or control peptides (ViraFEST assay). The method behind the library was PCR. TCRdb lists the instrument as Illumina iSeq 100. TCR sequencing of DNA from cultured CD4+ T cells used the Oncomine TCR Beta short-read assay at the Johns Hopkins FTIC core. In TCRdb, the public reads were trimmed at Q25 with fastp and aligned with MiXCR, with productive beta chains retained. Entries that share a CDR3 protein sequence are merged under the most common genes and DNA. The sample includes under 25,000 distinct CDR3 sequences, with around 40% observed a single time. Roughly 9.5% of the sample is in the top ten clones.

No cognate antigen is known for these TCRs. The sample in question was CD4+ T cells from blood, cultured in vitro, obtained after SARS-CoV-2 vaccination. The receptors come from a human donor who had recovered from COVID-19.

This chain joins TRBV6-1 and TRBJ2-3; weak D call: TRBD1 (6 bases). Per the germline V gene, CDR1 is MNHNS and CDR2 is SASEGT. Trimming pared 3 bases from V and 4 bases from J, leaving 11 bases between. The CDR3 length is 14 residues. CDR3 nucleotide sequence: TGTGCCAGCAGTGAGCAGGGGTCATCAGATACGCAGTATTTT. Its protein is CASSEQGSSDTQYF.

The chain couples TRBV5-1 to TRBJ1-1; 8 bases fit TRBD1. CDR1 and CDR2 from the germline V gene are SGHRS and YFSETQ. V dropped 3 bases and J dropped 1; count of bases not matched to a gene: 2. This CDR3 is 14 amino acids long. CDR3 sequence (DNA): TGCGCCAGCAGCTCGGGACAGGAGAACACTGAAGCTTTCTTT. This sequence encodes CASSSGQENTEAFF.

Only a few counts were recorded for this clonotype. The chain has TRBV20-1 and TRBJ2-7; 9 nucleotides match TRBD1. CDR3 length equals 12 residues. The germline CDR1 and CDR2 sequences are DFQATT and SNEGSKA (reference sequence). V trimming: 6 bases; J trimming: 2 bases; junction bases outside the gene matches: 2. The CDR3 DNA follows: TGCAGTGCCAGGGACAGGGCCTACGAGCAGTACTTC. Its translation: CSARDRAYEQYF.

V gene TRBV11-3 combines with J gene TRBJ2-5; D unclear. Germline CDR1 SGHNT, CDR2 YENEEA. V was clipped by 2 bases and J by 5 bases, with 9 bases between them. This CDR3 has 13 amino acids. This CDR3 reads CASSLPGQETQYF. The DNA of the CDR3 is TGTGCCAGCAGCTTACCAGGCCAGGAGACCCAGTACTTC.